The 27 T cell receptor beta chains below were found in one sample sequenced in a study of T cell changes during pregnancy in multiple sclerosis. Method: immunoSEQ multiplex PCR; TCRdb's copy keeps in-frame clones and lacks some. The repertoire holds just under 60,000 clones, with 80% to 95% as singletons. The specimen comprised peripheral blood, sampled in the first trimester of pregnancy. These receptors were obtained from a female donor with multiple sclerosis, enrolled in a pregnancy study.

The chain is built from TRBV7-2 and TRBJ2-7; D may be TRBD2 (6 bases). The CDR3 has 12 amino acids. Trimming took 3 bases from V and 3 from J, leaving 6 bases between them. Germline CDR1 and CDR2: SGHTA and FQGNSA. The CDR3 loop reads CASSLRGYEQYF. Here the CDR3 DNA reads TGTGCCAGCAGCTTGCGGGGCTACGAGCAGTACTTC.

V gene TRBV19 combines with J gene TRBJ2-3, with D perhaps matching TRBD1 (6 bases). Germline lookup yields CDR1 LNHDA and CDR2 SQIVND (reference sequence). CDR3 length equals 13 residues. The V end was cut by 10 bases, the J end by 2 bases, with 13 bases between. CDR3 nucleotide sequence: TGTGCCACGAGTAGGACAGACACAGATACGCAGTATTTT. It translates to CATSRTDTDTQYF.

The chain uses TRBV9 and TRBJ2-1; 12 positions agree with TRBD2. Germline assignment: CDR1 SGDLS and CDR2 YYNGEE. The trim removed 1 base at V and 5 bases at J, leaving 10 bases unmatched. This CDR3 comprises 18 residues. The CDR3 loop reads CASSVPRTSGVWDNEQFF. Here the CDR3 DNA reads TGTGCCAGCAGCGTACCCCGGACTAGCGGGGTTTGGGACAATGAGCAGTTCTTC.

CDR3 DNA sequence: TGCGCCAGCAGCCCGGGGACTAGCACCGGGGAGCTGTTTTTT. Its protein is CASSPGTSTGELFF. The J gene is TRBJ2-2, the V gene TRBV4-3, with 8 bases lining up with TRBD2. This CDR3 is 14 amino acids long. The germline V gene encodes CDR1 LGHNA and CDR2 YSLEER. Losses at the gene ends were 4 bases for V and 4 bases for J; bases not matched to a gene: 2.

This rearrangement joins TRBV6-5 to TRBJ2-3; the match to TRBD2 covers 8 bases. Germline loops: CDR1 MNHEY, CDR2 SVGAGI. J lost 4 bases, V lost 6 bases, and 9 bases had no gene match. The CDR3 sequence is 15 residues long. The CDR3 DNA follows: TGTGCCAGCAGCCCCTACGGGGGGGCCGCAGATACGCAGTATTTT. Its translation: CASSPYGGAADTQYF.

A remark on this clone: The identical CDR3 is also encoded by other nucleotide sequences in the sample. J is TRBJ1-5 and V is TRBV27; tentatively, D is TRBD1 (5 bases). CDR1 and CDR2 from the germline V gene are MNHEY and SMNVEV (reference sequence). V gave up 8 bases and J gave up 5 bases, with 16 bases separating them. The CDR3 covers 14 residues. CDR3 region: CASALYRNDQPQHF. DNA of the CDR3: TGTGCCAGCGCCCTTTACAGGAACGATCAGCCCCAGCATTTT.

V gene TRBV25-1 combines with J gene TRBJ1-2, with a weak D call TRBD1 (5 bases). The CDR3 is 14 amino acids. Deletions cut 3 bases from V and 5 bases from J, with 13 bases between. Germline-derived CDR1 and CDR2 are MGHDK and SYGVNS. The CDR3 coding sequence is TGTGCCAGCAGTGACTCGGACAACCTATATGGCTACACCTTC. It translates to CASSDSDNLYGYTF.

The chain carries TRBV18 and TRBJ1-1; unclear D gene. The V end lost 0 bases, the J end lost 1 base, and 3 bases lay between the germline ends. The CDR3 contains 13 residues. CDR1 is KGHSH, CDR2 LQKENI, per germline. CDR3 DNA sequence: TGTGCCAGCTCACCACCGGCGAACACTGAAGCTTTCTTT. Translated, it gives CASSPPANTEAFF.

V gene TRBV2 combines with J gene TRBJ1-2; unclear D gene. The germline V gene has CDR1 SNHLY and CDR2 FYNNEI. CDR3 size: 14 residues. The V end lost 2 bases, the J end lost 0 bases, and 7 bases lay between the germline ends. The CDR3 loop is CASSERGTNYGYTF. The CDR3 region has the DNA TGTGCCAGCAGTGAAAGAGGGACTAACTATGGCTACACCTTC.

In DNA form, the CDR3 reads TGTGCCAGCAGCTTCATTACAGGGATCGGGGAGCTGTTTTTT. Translated, it gives CASSFITGIGELFF. The chain has TRBV7-9 and TRBJ2-2, with D maybe TRBD1 (6 bases). Germline CDR1 reads SEHNR; CDR2 reads FQNEAQ (reference sequence). The CDR3 runs to 14 residues. The V end was cut by 3 bases, the J end by 7 bases, with 12 bases between. The variable domain in full, with the rest retrieved from reference TRBV7-9 and TRBJ2-2, is DTGVSQNPRHKITKRGQNVTFRCDPISEHNRLYWYRQTLGQGPEFLTYFQNEAQLEKSRLLSDRFSAERPKGSFSTLEIQRTEQGDSAMYLCASSFITGIGELFFGEGSRLTVL.

The chain couples TRBV9 to TRBJ2-5; perhaps TRBD1 as D (6 bases). The germline gives CDR1 SGDLS, CDR2 YYNGEE. The germline V and J ends were trimmed by 2 bases and 7 bases, with 15 bases remaining between them. This CDR3 has 14 residues. As DNA, the CDR3 is TGTGCCAGCAGCGTGGAAGCAGGGGTAGGGACCCAGTACTTC. Amino acid sequence: CASSVEAGVGTQYF.

The J gene is TRBJ1-1, the V gene TRBV11-2, with no clear D. V lost 3 bases and J 1 base, leaving 12 bases between the germline ends. The length of the CDR3 is 15 residues. Germline loops: CDR1 SGHAT, CDR2 FQNNGV. The CDR3 DNA follows: TGTGCCAGCAGCTTTGGTCTCGGTCCGAACACTGAAGCTTTCTTT. It is translated as CASSFGLGPNTEAFF.

The chain is built from TRBV6-5 and TRBJ2-7; 7 bases are shared with TRBD1. V trimming: 4 bases; J trimming: 4 bases; junction bases outside the gene matches: 10. This CDR3 is built from 15 residues. The germline CDR1 and CDR2 sequences are MNHEY and SVGAGI. The DNA for the CDR3 is TGTGCCAGCAGTTCCATCCAGGGACAGCTATACGAGCAGTACTTC. This encodes CASSSIQGQLYEQYF.

The chain couples TRBV19 to TRBJ2-3; a weak D match, TRBD2 (6 bases). Trimming stripped 5 bases from V and 6 bases from J, with 21 bases between. CDR1 is LNHDA, CDR2 SQIVND, per germline (reference sequence). The CDR3 spans 16 residues. CDR3 bases: TGTGCCAGTAGTCTCCGGGGTAGCGGTTGGGGGGATACGCAGTATTTT. Translating gives CASSLRGSGWGDTQYF.

The chain carries TRBV2 and TRBJ1-2, with 11 nucleotides matching TRBD1. This CDR3 is built from 16 residues. Germline values: CDR1 SNHLY, CDR2 FYNNEI. Trimming at V came to 4 bases and at J to 5 bases, leaving 9 bases not matched to a gene. The CDR3 nucleotides are TGTGCCAGCAGTGGCTCTGGGACAGGGGGAGTGTATGGCTACACCTTC. Encoded protein: CASSGSGTGGVYGYTF.

The chain employs TRBV19 and TRBJ1-5; 9 bases map to TRBD1. Germline CDR1 reads LNHDA; CDR2 reads SQIVND (reference sequence). CDR3 length: 14 amino acids. V shed 7 bases, J shed 4 bases, and the junction held 5 bases outside the gene matches. The CDR3 nucleotides read TGTGCCAGTAAACCGGGACAGGGAAATCAGCCCCAGCATTTT. As protein: CASKPGQGNQPQHF.

The V and J genes are TRBV2 and TRBJ2-7, with D tentatively TRBD2 (6 bases). CDR1 and CDR2 (germline): SNHLY, FYNNEI. This CDR3 region has 14 residues. Trimming took 7 bases from V and 3 from J, leaving 16 bases between them. The CDR3, as DNA: TGTGCCAGCAAAACCGGGACGGGAGACTACGAGCAGTACTTC. Translated: CASKTGTGDYEQYF.

The V and J genes are TRBV27 and TRBJ1-1, with D perhaps matching TRBD1 (5 bases). Germline-derived CDR1 and CDR2 are MNHEY and SMNVEV (reference sequence). The V and J ends lost 3 bases and 5 bases respectively, with 16 bases between them. CDR3 length: 15 amino acids. CDR3 in amino acids: CASSFGQGHETEAFF. The CDR3 DNA is TGTGCCAGCAGTTTCGGTCAGGGCCATGAGACTGAAGCTTTCTTT.

The gene calls are TRBV4-1 and TRBJ1-4, with 7 bases lining up with TRBD1. The V and J ends lost 0 bases and 7 bases, in that order; junction bases with no gene match: 5. This CDR3 spans 15 amino acids. Germline CDR1 reads MGHRA; CDR2 reads YSYEKL. CDR3 sequence (DNA): TGCGCCAGCAGCCAAGATGAGGGGGCGCGTGAAAAACTGTTTTTT. Its protein is CASSQDEGAREKLFF.

The gene calls are TRBV6-5 and TRBJ2-7; 8 bases are a match to TRBD2. The CDR3 is made up of 15 amino acids. Looked up from germline, CDR1 is MNHEY and CDR2 is SVGAGI. V shed 5 bases, J shed 0 bases, and the junction held 6 bases outside the gene matches. In DNA form, the CDR3 reads TGTGCCAGCAGTCGGGGCGGGGGGAGCTCCTACGAGCAGTACTTC. It yields the protein CASSRGGGSSYEQYF.

This clone has a single count. CDR3: CASSAIRVERNTDTQYF. Written as DNA, the CDR3 is TGTGCCAGCAGTGCAATCAGGGTAGAAAGAAACACAGATACGCAGTATTTT. This rearrangement joins TRBV9 to TRBJ2-3, with D perhaps matching TRBD1 (5 bases). The V end lost 5 bases, the J end lost 2 bases, and 21 bases lay between the germline ends. Germline CDR1 reads SGDLS; CDR2 reads YYNGEE. There are 17 residues in the CDR3.

The chain joins TRBV7-9 to TRBJ2-1; 12 bases agree with TRBD2. The CDR3 loop spans 14 amino acids. Trimming at V came to 10 bases and at J to 6 bases, leaving 7 bases not matched to a gene. Per germline, CDR1 SEHNR and CDR2 FQNEAQ (reference sequence). The CDR3 reads CATDLAGGLNEQFF. CDR3 coding DNA: TGTGCCACCGACCTAGCGGGGGGGCTCAATGAGCAGTTCTTC.

This chain joins TRBV4-1 and TRBJ1-4; D gene unclear. V lost 0 bases and J lost 0, with 8 bases in between. The germline gives CDR1 MGHRA, CDR2 YSYEKL. The CDR3 loop spans 16 amino acids. The chain's CDR3 is CASSQDQLATNEKLFF. The DNA for the CDR3 is TGCGCCAGCAGCCAAGACCAGCTAGCAACTAATGAAAAACTGTTTTTT.

The chain has TRBV5-4 and TRBJ2-7; possible D gene TRBD1, 6 bases. The CDR3 runs to 16 residues. CDR1 is SGHNT, CDR2 YYREEE, per germline (reference sequence). With 0 bases removed from V and 0 bases from J, the gap between germline ends came to 13 bases. The CDR3, as DNA: TGTGCCAGCAGCTTGGGGGGGCCCTTTAGCTCCTACGAGCAGTACTTC. It specifies CASSLGGPFSSYEQYF.

This chain uses TRBV2 with TRBJ1-2; the match to TRBD1 covers 7 bases. The CDR3 runs to 15 residues. The germline gives CDR1 SNHLY, CDR2 FYNNEI. The junction had 14 bases not matched to a gene; V was cut back by 6 bases and J by 7 bases. As DNA, the CDR3 is TGTGCCAGCAGAACCGGGACAGTGAGCCGTGGTGGCTACACCTTC. Translating gives CASRTGTVSRGGYTF.

The rearrangement uses TRBV9 and TRBJ2-7, with TRBD2 as a possible D gene (6 bases). Germline loops: CDR1 SGDLS, CDR2 YYNGEE. CDR3 length equals 15 residues. The V end lost 0 bases, the J end lost 2 bases, and 12 bases lay between the germline ends. This CDR3 reads CASSVGGTPTYEQYF. The CDR3 nucleotides read TGTGCCAGCAGCGTAGGCGGGACTCCTACCTACGAGCAGTACTTC.

This rearrangement joins TRBV11-1 to TRBJ2-7, with a tentative D call TRBD1 (5 bases). The CDR3 has 14 residues. Germline V gene sequence: CDR1 SGHAT, CDR2 FQDESV (reference sequence). Trimming took off 3 bases at V and 0 bases at J, with 9 bases between the two ends. The CDR3: CASSFGARSYEQYF. The CDR3 nucleotides are TGTGCCAGCAGCTTTGGGGCACGCTCCTACGAGCAGTACTTC.